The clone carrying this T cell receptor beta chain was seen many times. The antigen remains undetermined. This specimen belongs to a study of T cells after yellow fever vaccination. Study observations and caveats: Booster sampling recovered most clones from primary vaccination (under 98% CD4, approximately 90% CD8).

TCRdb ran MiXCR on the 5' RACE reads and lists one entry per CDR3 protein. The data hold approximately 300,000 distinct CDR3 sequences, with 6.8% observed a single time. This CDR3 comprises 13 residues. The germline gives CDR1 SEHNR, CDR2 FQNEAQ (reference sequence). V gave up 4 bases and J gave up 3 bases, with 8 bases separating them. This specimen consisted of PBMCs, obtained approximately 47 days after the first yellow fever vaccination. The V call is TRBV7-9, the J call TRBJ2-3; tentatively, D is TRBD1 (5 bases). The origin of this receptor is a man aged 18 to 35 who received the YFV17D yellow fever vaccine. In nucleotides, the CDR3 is TGTGCCAGCAGCTCTTCAGGGACAGATACGCAGTATTTT. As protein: CASSSSGTDTQYF.